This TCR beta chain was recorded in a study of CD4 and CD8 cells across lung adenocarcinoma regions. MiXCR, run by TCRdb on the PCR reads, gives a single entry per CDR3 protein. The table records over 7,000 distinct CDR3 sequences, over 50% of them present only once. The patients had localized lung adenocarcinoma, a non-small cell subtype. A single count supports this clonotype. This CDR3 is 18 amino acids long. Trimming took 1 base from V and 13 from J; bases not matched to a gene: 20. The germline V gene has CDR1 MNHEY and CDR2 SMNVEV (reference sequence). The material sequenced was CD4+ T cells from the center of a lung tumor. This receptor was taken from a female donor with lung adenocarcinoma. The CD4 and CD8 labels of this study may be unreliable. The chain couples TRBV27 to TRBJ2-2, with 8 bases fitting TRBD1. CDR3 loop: CASSLYSPGTGNTDTLFF. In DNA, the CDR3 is TGTGCCAGCAGTTTATACTCCCCCGGGACAGGCAACACAGATACGCTGTTTTTT.